The text below deals with one T cell receptor (beta chain). The data were obtained in a study of T cell changes during pregnancy in multiple sclerosis. Sequenced by immunoSEQ multiplex PCR; TCRdb stores in-frame clones only, minus some. This table has approximately 23,000 clones, roughly 91% appearing once. The V end lost 1 base, the J end lost 0 bases, and 4 bases lay between the germline ends. The CDR3 has 15 residues. Germline assignment: CDR1 MNHNS and CDR2 SASEGT. The sequencing used CD8+ T cells from peripheral blood mononuclear cells, collected in the first trimester of pregnancy. V gene TRBV6-1 combines with J gene TRBJ2-6; D is ambiguous. The receptor was isolated from a female donor with multiple sclerosis, enrolled in a pregnancy study. CDR3 in amino acids: CASSEGSSGANVLTF. The CDR3 bases are TGTGCCAGCAGTGAAGGCAGCTCTGGGGCCAACGTCCTGACTTTC.